The rows below give T cell receptor beta chains drawn from one sample of a study of T cell responses to AZD1222 COVID-19 vaccine. Method: immunoSEQ multiplex PCR; TCRdb's copy keeps in-frame clones and lacks some. The sample consists of tens of thousands of clones, over 80% of them appearing once. Sequenced here: peripheral blood, sampled on day 0 of AZD1222 vaccination. These receptors were collected from an adult in good health. The CDR3 runs from the conserved cysteine through the conserved F or W. The D gene is left open where the match is weak. The listing skips clone size in some rows; elsewhere it reads once, few, many or a size class.

j_call | d_call | clone_size | v_call | cdr3_length | cdr3_aa | cdr3_nt
TRBJ1-2 | TRBD1 | - | TRBV6-5 | 12 | CASNAGGYGYTF | TGTGCCAGTAACGCAGGGGGCTATGGCTACACCTTC
TRBJ2-5 | - | - | TRBV7-9 | 16 | CASSLPRGHLSETQYF | TGTGCCAGCAGCTTACCCCGGGGACACCTATCGGAGACCCAGTACTTC
TRBJ1-5 | - | - | TRBV6-5 | 15 | CASRPQGWGNQPQHF | TGTGCCAGCAGACCACAAGGTTGGGGCAATCAGCCCCAGCATTTT
TRBJ2-5 | - | - | TRBV5-6 | 14 | CASSLVAGRETQYF | TGTGCCAGCAGCTTGGTGGCAGGGCGGGAGACCCAGTACTTC
TRBJ1-1 | - | - | TRBV11-2 | 12 | CASSLQRTEAFF | TGTGCCAGCAGCTTACAGAGGACTGAAGCTTTCTTT
TRBJ2-1 | TRBD2 | once | TRBV15 | 20 | CATSREAGTSGGASYNEQFF | TGTGCCACCAGCAGAGAGGCCGGGACTAGCGGGGGTGCCTCCTACAATGAGCAGTTCTTC
TRBJ1-2 | - | - | TRBV5-6 | 14 | CASSSTGFDYGYTF | TGTGCCAGCAGCTCTACGGGTTTCGACTATGGCTACACCTTC
TRBJ2-7 | - | medium-sized | TRBV19 | 14 | CASSIGGLGYEQYF | TGTGCCAGTAGTATAGGAGGCCTCGGCTACGAGCAGTACTTC
TRBJ2-7 | TRBD1 | - | TRBV5-1 | 13 | CASSGETGEEQYF | TGCGCCAGCAGCGGAGAGACAGGGGAGGAGCAGTACTTC
TRBJ1-1 | TRBD1 | once | TRBV3-1/TRBV3-2 | 16 | CASSYLDRGRGTEAFF | TGTGCCAGCAGCTATCTTGACAGGGGGCGCGGTACTGAAGCTTTCTTT
TRBJ2-1 | - | - | TRBV6-5 | 13 | CASSYGANNEQFF | TGTGCCAGCAGTTACGGGGCTAACAATGAGCAGTTCTTC
TRBJ2-1 | - | - | TRBV6-5 | 15 | CASSSGQSSYNEQFF | TGTGCCAGCAGCTCCGGGCAGAGCTCCTACAATGAGCAGTTCTTC
TRBJ2-3 | - | - | TRBV5-1 | 14 | CASSLFESPDTQYF | TGCGCCAGCAGCTTGTTTGAGAGCCCAGATACGCAGTATTTT
TRBJ1-2 | - | - | TRBV19 | 15 | CASTREQPDLWGYTF | TGTGCCAGTACCCGGGAGCAACCAGACCTATGGGGCTACACCTTC
TRBJ1-5 | TRBD1 | once | TRBV18 | 14 | CASSPDRGNQPQHF | TGTGCCAGCTCACCGGACAGGGGCAATCAGCCCCAGCATTTT
TRBJ1-1 | - | - | TRBV7-9 | 13 | CASSSTQNTEAFF | TGTGCCAGCAGTTCGACCCAGAACACTGAAGCTTTCTTT
TRBJ1-1 | TRBD1 | once | TRBV18 | 18 | CASSPNRQGVFFDTEAFF | TGTGCCAGCTCACCTAACCGACAGGGGGTGTTCTTCGACACTGAAGCTTTCTTT
TRBJ1-4 | - | medium-sized | TRBV6-6 | 13 | CASRGNSGLELFF | TGTGCCAGCAGGGGTAATTCGGGTCTCGAACTGTTTTTT
TRBJ1-5 | - | - | TRBV5-1 | 14 | CASSLKPEYQPQHF | TGCGCCAGCAGCTTGAAGCCGGAGTATCAGCCCCAGCATTTT
TRBJ2-1 | TRBD2 | - | TRBV4-1 | 18 | CASSQEGRRETSANEQFF | TGCGCCAGCAGCCAAGAAGGTCGAAGGGAGACTAGCGCCAATGAGCAGTTCTTC
TRBJ1-2 | - | once | TRBV20-1 | 11 | CSARAGRDYTF | TGCAGTGCTAGAGCCGGGCGAGACTACACCTTC
TRBJ1-1 | - | - | TRBV7-6 | 11 | CASSLAHKAFF | TGTGCCAGCAGCTTAGCACATAAAGCTTTCTTT
TRBJ2-3 | TRBD2 | - | TRBV3-1/TRBV3-2 | 15 | CASSRLAGGTDTQYF | TGTGCCAGCAGCCGCCTAGCGGGGGGGACAGATACGCAGTATTTT
TRBJ1-2 | TRBD1 | - | TRBV6-5 | 15 | CASRQWTGGVYGYTF | TGTGCCAGCAGACAATGGACAGGGGGCGTCTATGGCTACACCTTC
TRBJ2-7 | TRBD1 | - | TRBV29-1 | 12 | CSVEKTGGEQYF | TGCAGCGTTGAAAAGACAGGGGGAGAGCAGTACTTC
TRBJ2-5 | - | - | TRBV29-1 | 14 | CSVDVQGPQETQYF | TGCAGCGTTGACGTTCAGGGGCCCCAAGAGACCCAGTACTTC
TRBJ2-7 | TRBD1 | - | TRBV7-8 | 16 | CASSSTGDRVDYEQYF | TGTGCCAGCAGCTCCACCGGGGACAGGGTAGACTACGAGCAGTACTTC
TRBJ2-3 | - | - | TRBV30 | 15 | CAWSVHGVSTDTQYF | TGTGCCTGGAGTGTACATGGGGTTTCGACAGATACGCAGTATTTT
TRBJ2-7 | TRBD1 | - | TRBV6-2/TRBV6-3 | 14 | CASSAGQGYYEQYF | TGTGCCAGCAGTGCTGGACAGGGTTACTACGAGCAGTACTTC
TRBJ1-5 | - | once | TRBV7-8 | 14 | CASSLAQGGQPQHF | TGTGCCAGCAGCTTAGCTCAGGGTGGTCAGCCCCAGCATTTT
TRBJ1-2 | - | - | TRBV6-4 | 16 | CASRPPGVAANYGYTF | TGTGCCAGCAGGCCCCCCGGGGTGGCCGCTAACTATGGCTACACCTTC
TRBJ2-7 | - | - | TRBV7-2 | 13 | CASSLAYLTEQYF | TGTGCCAGCAGCTTAGCGTATCTAACGGAGCAGTACTTC
TRBJ1-2 | - | - | TRBV6-2/TRBV6-3 | 14 | CASSRVRGDYGYTF | TGTGCCAGCAGTCGAGTCAGGGGCGACTATGGCTACACCTTC
TRBJ2-2 | TRBD1 | - | TRBV27 | 18 | CASSFDMGQGGKTGELFF | TGTGCCAGCAGTTTTGACATGGGACAGGGGGGGAAAACCGGGGAGCTGTTTTTT
TRBJ1-6 | - | - | TRBV10-2 | 13 | CASSGDFNSPLHF | TGCGCCAGCAGTGGGGATTTTAATTCACCCCTCCACTTT
TRBJ2-5 | - | - | TRBV5-1 | 12 | CASSPSSETQYF | TGCGCCAGCAGCCCTTCGTCTGAGACCCAGTACTTC
TRBJ2-1 | - | - | TRBV5-1 | 13 | CASSGGHLNEQFF | TGCGCCAGCAGCGGGGGACACCTCAATGAGCAGTTCTTC
TRBJ1-4 | - | - | TRBV18 | 14 | CASSVQFTNEKLFF | TGTGCCAGCTCTGTACAGTTTACTAATGAAAAACTGTTTTTT
TRBJ1-5 | - | - | TRBV29-1 | 14 | CSVGEGGLHQPQHF | TGCAGCGTAGGGGAGGGGGGTCTCCATCAGCCCCAGCATTTT
TRBJ2-1 | TRBD2 | - | TRBV7-8 | 15 | CASSFGGASYNEQFF | TGTGCCAGCAGCTTCGGGGGGGCGTCCTACAATGAGCAGTTCTTC